This is a list of T cell receptor beta chains from one sample in a study of PD-L1 blockade in urothelial cancer. The method was immunoSEQ multiplex PCR; TCRdb's version includes in-frame clones alone and lacks a portion of them. The sample comprises under 100,000 clones, roughly 82% of which are singletons, and over 7.5% rests with the top ten. This material consisted of PBMCs, taken around atezolizumab (anti-PD-L1) treatment. All receptors derive from a man aged 65-85 years with urothelial cancer. CDR3s include the opening cysteine and the closing phenylalanine or tryptophan. The order of the fields is clone size, D gene, J gene, V gene, CDR3 protein, CDR3 DNA. D genes are given only for firm matches. Not every row has a clone size; where given, it reads once, few, many or a size class.

abundance: -
d_gene: -
j_gene: TRBJ2-1
v_gene: TRBV5-1
CDR3aa: CASSLDPAAHNEQFF
CDR3nt: TGCGCCAGCAGCTTGGACCCAGCGGCCCACAATGAGCAGTTCTTC

abundance: -
d_gene: TRBD1
j_gene: TRBJ1-5
v_gene: TRBV25-1
CDR3aa: CASSKTGDNQPQHF
CDR3nt: TGTGCCAGCAGTAAGACAGGGGACAATCAGCCCCAGCATTTT

abundance: few
d_gene: -
j_gene: TRBJ2-7
v_gene: TRBV7-9
CDR3aa: CASSSEDYEQYF
CDR3nt: TGTGCCAGCAGCTCAGAAGACTACGAGCAGTACTTC

abundance: few
d_gene: -
j_gene: TRBJ2-7
v_gene: TRBV11-1
CDR3aa: CASSLEAGIYEQYF
CDR3nt: TGTGCCAGCAGCTTAGAGGCAGGAATCTACGAGCAGTACTTC

abundance: -
d_gene: -
j_gene: TRBJ2-3
v_gene: TRBV5-6
CDR3aa: CASSLDSGMMQYF
CDR3nt: TGTGCCAGCAGCTTGGATTCGGGGATGATGCAGTATTTT

abundance: -
d_gene: TRBD1
j_gene: TRBJ1-3
v_gene: TRBV9
CDR3aa: CASSVQGDGNTIYF
CDR3nt: TGTGCCAGCAGCGTACAGGGGGATGGAAACACCATATATTTT

abundance: once
d_gene: -
j_gene: TRBJ2-5
v_gene: TRBV29-1
CDR3aa: CSALLEGETQYF
CDR3nt: TGCAGCGCCCTACTAGAAGGGGAGACCCAGTACTTC

abundance: -
d_gene: -
j_gene: TRBJ1-2
v_gene: TRBV4-1
CDR3aa: CASSQDFQGLNYGYTF
CDR3nt: TGCGCCAGCAGCCAAGATTTCCAGGGACTCAACTATGGCTACACCTTC

abundance: -
d_gene: TRBD1
j_gene: TRBJ2-2
v_gene: TRBV19
CDR3aa: CASSSRTGVGGELFF
CDR3nt: TGTGCCAGTAGTTCCCGGACAGGGGTTGGCGGGGAGCTGTTTTTT

abundance: -
d_gene: -
j_gene: TRBJ2-5
v_gene: TRBV19
CDR3aa: CASRNSLQETQYF
CDR3nt: TGTGCCAGTAGGAACAGCCTCCAAGAGACCCAGTACTTC

abundance: -
d_gene: -
j_gene: TRBJ1-5
v_gene: TRBV2
CDR3aa: CASSESQSQHF
CDR3nt: TGTGCCAGCAGTGAATCGCAGTCCCAGCATTTT

abundance: -
d_gene: -
j_gene: TRBJ2-2
v_gene: TRBV19
CDR3aa: CASSINKNTGELFF
CDR3nt: TGTGCCAGTAGTATAAACAAGAACACCGGGGAGCTGTTTTTT

abundance: many
d_gene: TRBD2
j_gene: TRBJ2-5
v_gene: TRBV19
CDR3aa: CASSMNSGGHQETQYF
CDR3nt: TGTGCCAGTAGTATGAATAGCGGGGGGCACCAAGAGACCCAGTACTTC

abundance: -
d_gene: TRBD2
j_gene: TRBJ2-3
v_gene: TRBV6-1
CDR3aa: CASTPGSGVDTQYF
CDR3nt: TGTGCCAGCACCCCGGGGAGCGGGGTAGATACGCAGTATTTT

abundance: once
d_gene: -
j_gene: TRBJ1-1
v_gene: TRBV29-1
CDR3aa: CSGAGDLNTEAFF
CDR3nt: TGCAGCGGCGCAGGGGACCTGAACACTGAAGCTTTCTTT